The sequence of this TCR beta chain was determined in a study of T-cell reconstitution after alpha-beta-depleted transplantation in children. Unique molecular identifiers were used in preparing the TCRbeta library. Each CDR3 protein gets one entry after TCRdb re-called the PCR reads with MiXCR. In the table there are 190,000 or so distinct CDR3 sequences, less than 8% of which are singletons. This clonotype was observed many times. This specimen consisted of PBMCs from the stem cell graft donor, obtained from the stem cell graft. The source is a human donor who donated a stem cell graft to a child with Wiskott-Aldrich syndrome.

CDR3 nucleotide sequence: TGTGCCAGCAGTCTTACCCCTTCTGGAAACACCATATATTTT. It specifies CASSLTPSGNTIYF. The chain employs TRBV12-3 or TRBV12-4 and TRBJ1-3, with no clear D. CDR3 length equals 14 residues. Trimming removed 5 bases at V and 1 base at J, with 9 bases between.